The 14 T cell receptor beta chains below were found in one sample sequenced in a study of shared clonotypes between healthy human individuals. Data came from immunoSEQ multiplex PCR; TCRdb stores just in-frame clones and leaves some out. The data contain 2.3 million or so clones, approximately 93% of them singletons. The sample taken for sequencing was naive CD4+ T cells from PBMCs. The subset here: CD45RA+ positively selected. The receptors stem from a man aged 18 to 29 in good health. Some clones in this sample may be carry-over from other donors' samples.

The genes are TRBV6-5 and TRBJ2-1, with D perhaps being TRBD1 or TRBD2 (5 bases each). Trimming left V 6 bases short and J 0 bases short, with 9 bases between. Germline V CDR1 and CDR2: MNHEY, SVGAGI. The CDR3 is made up of 14 amino acids. CDR3 protein: CASRGDSSYNEQFF. The DNA of the CDR3 is TGTGCCAGCAGGGGGGATAGCTCCTACAATGAGCAGTTCTTC.

The genes are TRBV27 and TRBJ2-7; D not resolved. V was cut by 5 bases and J by 2 bases, with 10 bases left in between. CDR1 is MNHEY, CDR2 SMNVEV, per germline (reference sequence). The CDR3 sequence is 13 residues long. The CDR3 sequence is CASSRSVTYEQYF. CDR3 in DNA: TGTGCCAGCAGTCGAAGTGTGACCTACGAGCAGTACTTC.

The rearrangement joins TRBV7-2 to TRBJ2-4, with 10 bases lining up with TRBD1. Germline V gene sequence: CDR1 SGHTA, CDR2 FQGNSA. After removal of 5 bases from V and 0 bases from J, the junction contained 10 bases not matched to a gene. The CDR3 has 18 residues. The DNA of the CDR3 is TGTGCCAGCAGCGGGGACAGGGGCACCATATTAGCCAAAAACATTCAGTACTTC. Translation: CASSGDRGTILAKNIQYF.

The chain joins TRBV7-9 to TRBJ2-5, with 8 bases matching TRBD1. The CDR3 runs 13 residues. Germline-derived CDR1 and CDR2 are SEHNR and FQNEAQ (reference sequence). Trimming removed 7 bases from V and 4 bases from J; junction bases left unmatched: 5. CDR3: CASTGQGSETQYF. The CDR3 DNA reads TGTGCCAGCACTGGACAGGGATCAGAGACCCAGTACTTC. The complete variable domain, with remaining parts taken from reference TRBV7-9 and TRBJ2-5, reads DTGVSQNPRHKITKRGQNVTFRCDPISEHNRLYWYRQTLGQGPEFLTYFQNEAQLEKSRLLSDRFSAERPKGSFSTLEIQRTEQGDSAMYLCASTGQGSETQYFGPGTRLLVL.

The rearrangement joins TRBV6-5 to TRBJ2-1; D is possibly TRBD2 (6 bases). This CDR3 is 13 amino acids long. V lost 2 bases and J lost 7, with 9 bases in between. The germline CDR1 and CDR2 sequences are MNHEY and SVGAGI. The CDR3, as DNA: TGTGCCAGCAGTTACCCGGCGGGGAATGAGCAGTTCTTC. Its translation is CASSYPAGNEQFF.

This sequence joins TRBV5-6 and TRBJ2-7; possibly TRBD2 for D (6 bases). CDR3 length: 16 residues. V dropped 0 bases and J dropped 0 bases, with 13 bases sitting between them. CDR1 and CDR2 (germline): SGHDT, YYEEEE. The CDR3 region is CASSLGEAGLSYEQYF. The CDR3 DNA sequence: TGTGCCAGCAGCTTGGGTGAAGCGGGTCTCTCCTACGAGCAGTACTTC.

The genes are TRBV28 and TRBJ2-7, with 7 positions matching TRBD2. Germline CDR1 is MDHEN and CDR2 is SYDVKM. With 2 bases clipped from V and 5 bases from J, the junction kept 9 bases outside the gene matches. The CDR3 consists of 15 residues. The CDR3 loop is CASSLGGSGSDEQYF. The DNA of the CDR3 is TGTGCCAGCAGTTTAGGCGGGAGCGGGTCCGACGAGCAGTACTTC.

V gene TRBV7-9 combines with J gene TRBJ2-1; D gene unclear. This CDR3 is built from 15 residues. Germline V gene sequence: CDR1 SEHNR, CDR2 FQNEAQ (reference sequence). With 2 bases removed from V and 2 bases from J, the gap between germline ends came to 10 bases. CDR3 bases: TGTGCCAGCAGCTTACCTGGGCTTACCTACAATGAGCAGTTCTTC. As protein: CASSLPGLTYNEQFF.

This chain's CDR3 is CAWNVQGARGEQYF. The CDR3, as DNA: TGTGCCTGGAACGTACAGGGGGCGCGGGGCGAGCAGTACTTC. This sequence joins TRBV30 and TRBJ2-7; 9 nucleotides agree with TRBD1. CDR3 size: 14 residues. Germline trimming cut 4 bases from V and 6 bases from J; bases unmatched to any gene: 10. Germline CDR1 reads GTSNPN; CDR2 reads SVGIG (reference sequence). Using reference TRBV30 and TRBJ2-7 for the parts outside the CDR3, the full variable domain is SQTIHQWPATLVQPVGSPLSLECTVEGTSNPNLYWYRQAAGRGLQLLFYSVGIGQISSEVPQNLSASRPQDRQFILSSKKLLLSDSGFYLCAWNVQGARGEQYFGPGTRLTVT.

The chain employs TRBV10-3 and TRBJ2-3, with D perhaps assigned TRBD1 or TRBD2 (6 bases each). Trimming shortened V by 7 bases and J by 2 bases, and 13 bases separated the two germline ends. From germline, CDR1 is ENHRY and CDR2 SYGVKD. The CDR3 extends over 14 amino acids. CDR3 protein: CAIKAGQVTDTQYF. CDR3 sequence (DNA): TGTGCCATCAAGGCGGGACAAGTCACAGATACGCAGTATTTT.

This chain uses TRBV6-5 with TRBJ1-2; 7 bases line up with TRBD1. Germline assignment: CDR1 MNHEY and CDR2 SVGAGI. CDR3 size: 14 residues. The V and J ends lost 6 bases and 4 bases, in that order; junction bases with no gene match: 8. CDR3 DNA sequence: TGTGCCAGCAGCGATGGGGGACAGATCTATGGCTACACCTTC. Protein product: CASSDGGQIYGYTF.

The chain links TRBV13 to TRBJ1-1, with 7 bases identical to TRBD1. After removal of 3 bases from V and 0 bases from J, the junction contained 1 base not matched to a gene. The CDR3 consists of 14 residues. In germline, CDR1 is PRHDT, CDR2 FYEKMQ (reference sequence). The chain's CDR3 is CASSFRGMNTEAFF. CDR3 bases: TGTGCCAGCAGCTTCAGGGGGATGAACACTGAAGCTTTCTTT.

The rearrangement links TRBV5-1 to TRBJ2-5, with 13 bases that match TRBD2. Germline V CDR1 and CDR2: SGHRS, YFSETQ. This CDR3 has 16 amino acids. The ends lost 9 bases at V and 5 bases at J; junction bases unmatched: 13. CDR3 protein: CATSLGLAGKGETQYF. As DNA, the CDR3 is TGCGCCACCTCTTTGGGACTAGCGGGAAAGGGGGAGACCCAGTACTTC.

As for this clone: This specimen includes other DNA sequences encoding the same CDR3. V is TRBV28 and J is TRBJ2-7; unclear D gene. The CDR3 consists of 12 residues. Looked up from germline, CDR1 is MDHEN and CDR2 is SYDVKM. The V and J ends lost 2 bases and 4 bases respectively, with 6 bases between them. This CDR3 is CASSLAQYEQYF. CDR3 DNA sequence: TGTGCCAGCAGTTTAGCACAGTACGAGCAGTACTTC.